At least ten counts were recorded for the clone carrying this TCR beta chain. Sorted naive CD8 T cells were those defined as CD8+CD4-CCR7+CD45RA+. In TCRdb, the PCR reads were re-called with MiXCR into one record per CDR3 protein. The table has 40,000 to 45,000 distinct CDR3 sequences, about 19% seen once. This entry comes from a study of molecular identifiers for immune sequencing clone quantification. This CDR3 is built from 14 residues. Germline CDR1 is LNHDA and CDR2 is SQIVND (reference sequence). Deletions cut 5 bases from V and 9 bases from J, with 17 bases between. The chain joins TRBV19 to TRBJ2-1, with D hard to call. This clonotype originated in a human donor in good health. Some libraries in this study had Jurkat cell RNA spiked in. The sequencing input was naive CD8+ T cells from blood, with Jurkat cell RNA spiked in. Subset denoted: FACS-sorted CD8+CD4-CCR7+CD45RA+ naive T cells. This CDR3 reads CASSDGSPVGEQFF. CDR3 DNA sequence: TGTGCCAGTAGTGACGGGTCACCAGTCGGTGAGCAGTTCTTC.